This TCR beta chain was recovered during a study of ipilimumab plus nivolumab after autologous stem cell transplantation. The overall study: The myeloma cohort included high-risk transplant-naive patients and patients relapsing within 3 years of a first autologous transplant.

Sequencing used immunoSEQ multiplex PCR; TCRdb keeps in-frame clones, though not all of them. The table records roughly 12,000 clones, about 75% of them present only once. Germline V CDR1 and CDR2: MNHNS, SASEGT. The CDR3 has 14 residues. V was trimmed by 7 bases and J by 1 base, leaving 13 bases between them. Source: PBMCs, taken in a trial of ipilimumab plus nivolumab as post-transplant consolidation. The receptor was isolated from a male donor with multiple myeloma. The chain uses TRBV6-1 and TRBJ1-1, with D uncertain. The DNA of the CDR3 is TGTGCCAGCAAGGCCAGCCTTTGGAACACTGAAGCTTTCTTT. Amino acid sequence: CASKASLWNTEAFF.